The 17 T cell receptor beta chains reported below all come from one sample, sequenced in a study of identical twins. TCRdb reanalysed the 5' RACE reads using MiXCR and keeps one entry per CDR3 protein. This table has around 1.7 million distinct CDR3 sequences, 25% to 35% appearing once. Sequencing was performed on cord blood. These receptor sequences come from a newborn girl in good health.

The chain combines TRBV11-2 with TRBJ2-1, with 8 bases identical to TRBD2. This CDR3 spans 16 amino acids. Germline V lookup: CDR1 SGHAT, CDR2 FQNNGV. V shed 4 bases and J 3 bases; nucleotides not matched to a gene: 8. The DNA of the CDR3 is TGTGCCAGCAGCTCCCCTAGCGGGCAGGTCTACAATGAGCAGTTCTTC. Translating gives CASSSPSGQVYNEQFF.

V usage is TRBV20-1 and J usage is TRBJ2-7; D possibly uses TRBD1 or TRBD2 (5 bases each). This CDR3 comprises 13 residues. From germline, CDR1 is DFQATT and CDR2 SNEGSKA (reference sequence). V was trimmed by 4 bases and J by 3 bases, leaving 13 bases between them. The CDR3 loop reads CSAMGRLGYEQYF. The CDR3 DNA follows: TGCAGTGCTATGGGACGGTTAGGCTACGAGCAGTACTTC.

The chain couples TRBV6-5 to TRBJ1-2; 9 nucleotides match TRBD1. Unmatched junction bases numbered 6, after V lost 2 bases and J lost 8 bases. Germline V gene sequence: CDR1 MNHEY, CDR2 SVGAGI. The CDR3 runs to 14 residues. For the CDR3, the DNA is TGTGCCAGCAGTTACAACACAGGGGGCGTAGGCTACACCTTC. Translating it yields CASSYNTGGVGYTF.

This sequence joins TRBV10-3 and TRBJ2-7; 7 bases map to TRBD2. Germline lookup yields CDR1 ENHRY and CDR2 SYGVKD. This CDR3 spans 12 amino acids. V was pared by 2 bases and J by 11 bases, with 6 bases of the junction left unmatched. Here the CDR3 reads CAISEGRVQEYF. CDR3 sequence (DNA): TGTGCCATCAGTGAGGGGAGGGTACAAGAGTACTTC.

Ten or more counts support this clonotype. The chain has TRBV7-2 and TRBJ2-1, with 8 bases aligning to TRBD1. CDR3 length: 14 residues. The germline CDR1 and CDR2 sequences are SGHTA and FQGNSA. J was trimmed by 4 bases and V by 2 bases; bases with no gene match: 1. CDR3 nucleotides: TGTGCCAGCAGCTTATACAGGGGGTACAATGAGCAGTTCTTC. As protein: CASSLYRGYNEQFF.

The J gene is TRBJ2-7, the V gene TRBV10-3; D is perhaps TRBD1 (6 bases). Germline CDR1 and CDR2: ENHRY and SYGVKD. Trimming removed 2 bases from V and 3 bases from J, with 17 bases in between. The CDR3 has 16 amino acids. The CDR3 DNA reads as TGTGCCATCAGTGAGAACAAACCGGGACACTTCTACGAGCAGTACTTC. Amino acid sequence: CAISENKPGHFYEQYF.

The table lists this clonotype with many counts. V and J are TRBV28 and TRBJ2-7; tentative D call: TRBD1 (6 bases). The CDR3 length is 13 residues. Germline CDR1 MDHEN, CDR2 SYDVKM. V was pared by 2 bases and J by 3 bases, with 8 bases between. CDR3 sequence (DNA): TGTGCCAGCAGTTTACAGGGGAACTACGAGCAGTACTTC. Residues: CASSLQGNYEQYF.

This chain links TRBV9 with TRBJ2-1; 9 bases fit TRBD2. The assigned J gene may be wrong: the sequence end matches TRBJ2-7 better. The CDR3 consists of 13 residues. Germline V gene sequence: CDR1 SGDLS, CDR2 YYNGEE. The CDR3 nucleotides are TGTGCCAGCAGCGTCGGGACTAGCAATGAGCAGTACTTC. Residues: CASSVGTSNEQYF.

This clonotype was recorded many times. The chain uses TRBV27 and TRBJ2-1; 10 nucleotides line up with TRBD2. The length of the CDR3 is 15 residues. Looked up from germline, CDR1 is MNHEY and CDR2 is SMNVEV (reference sequence). After removal of 7 bases from V and 0 bases from J, the junction contained 3 bases not matched to a gene. The CDR3 DNA reads TGTGCCAGCACACTAGCGGGACCCTCCTACAATGAGCAGTTCTTC. Its protein product is CASTLAGPSYNEQFF.

As for this clonotype: A junction end diverges from the germline sequence, so it may reflect a read error. V and J are TRBV18 and TRBJ2-7; D is unclear. The CDR3 length is 17 residues. Germline CDR1 and CDR2: KGHSH and LQKENI. The CDR3 loop is CASSPPFSDPSSCEQYF. In nucleotides, the CDR3 is TGTGCCAGCTCACCACCTTTTTCAGACCCGAGCTCCTGCGAGCAGTACTTC.

This clonotype was found many times. The V and J genes are TRBV28 and TRBJ2-5; 9 nucleotides match TRBD2. The trim removed 4 bases at V and 5 bases at J, leaving 11 bases unmatched. Germline values: CDR1 MDHEN, CDR2 SYDVKM. This CDR3 is built from 16 residues. CDR3 in DNA: TGTGCCAGCAGTTCGGGGCTAGCGGGAAATTGGGAGACCCAGTACTTC. Its translation: CASSSGLAGNWETQYF.

The chain links TRBV20-1 to TRBJ2-4; a possible D gene is TRBD1 (5 bases). Looked up from germline, CDR1 is DFQATT and CDR2 is SNEGSKA (reference sequence). The CDR3 length is 15 residues. This CDR3 reads CSAPQTALAKNIQYF. The CDR3 DNA follows: TGCAGCGCTCCCCAGACAGCTCTAGCCAAAAACATTCAGTACTTC.

The V and J genes are TRBV30 and TRBJ1-2; no clear D gene. With 0 bases removed from V and 7 bases from J, the gap between germline ends came to 6 bases. The CDR3 is 11 residues long. Per the germline V gene, CDR1 is GTSNPN and CDR2 is SVGIG (reference sequence). As DNA, the CDR3 is TGTGCCTGGAGTGTAGGGTTTGGCTACACCTTC. Protein product: CAWSVGFGYTF.

The rearrangement joins TRBV11-2 to TRBJ2-3; no definite D call. The CDR3 spans 16 residues. Germline CDR1 is SGHAT and CDR2 is FQNNGV. V shed 3 bases and J shed 3 bases, with 16 bases lying between them. This chain's CDR3 is CASSFSLGLNTDTQYF. The CDR3 DNA reads TGTGCCAGCAGCTTTAGTCTCGGGTTAAATACAGATACGCAGTATTTT.

The sample holds a few counts of this clonotype. The chain couples TRBV7-8 to TRBJ2-3; weak D call: TRBD2 (6 bases). Germline CDR1 SGHVS, CDR2 FQNEAQ. Trimming pared 3 bases from V and 6 bases from J, leaving 16 bases between. This CDR3 region has 15 residues. CDR3 nucleotide sequence: TGTGCCAGCAGCTTCTGGGGCGGGGTGGGGGATACGCAGTATTTT. This translates into CASSFWGGVGDTQYF.

In this sample, this clonotype turned up a few times. The V and J genes are TRBV4-1 and TRBJ2-4, with D unclear. Trimming pared 0 bases from V and 0 bases from J, leaving 9 bases between. Germline V gene lookup returns CDR1 MGHRA and CDR2 YSYEKL. CDR3 length: 16 amino acids. CDR3 loop: CASSQEPRVAKNIQYF. The DNA for the CDR3 is TGCGCCAGCAGCCAAGAACCCCGTGTAGCCAAAAACATTCAGTACTTC.

The rearrangement uses TRBV5-1 and TRBJ2-3; D is perhaps TRBD2 (6 bases). The CDR3 extends over 18 amino acids. V lost 2 bases and J 8 bases, leaving 27 bases between the germline ends. The germline gives CDR1 SGHRS, CDR2 YFSETQ. The DNA for the CDR3 is TGCGCCAGCAGCTTCCGAGGATGGCGGGACGCCGGTGTGGGTACGCAGTATTTT. Its protein is CASSFRGWRDAGVGTQYF.